The sequence of this T cell receptor (beta chain) was determined in a study of vaccination and CD4 T cells after COVID-19. The wider study: Several convalescent cases were mild and one was severe, and all had been SARS-CoV-2 positive by nasal swab PCR. Samples were taken after vaccination, a median of around 78 days after dose two, with a range of 14 to 241.

Sequencing of cultured CD4+ T cell DNA used the Oncomine TCR Beta short-read assay. Scientists extracted genomic DNA from CD4+ T cells grown in culture. From the PCR reads, TCRdb called clonotypes with MiXCR, one entry per CDR3 protein. The repertoire has over 10,000 distinct CDR3 sequences, roughly 54% of them found once; the top ten carry more than 25%. As for treatment: roughly 11-day PBMC culture with coronavirus spike peptide pools or control peptides (ViraFEST assay). To note about this clonotype: No antigen is known for it.

Sequences were obtained from CD4+ T cells from blood, cultured in vitro. This receptor was taken from a human donor who had recovered from COVID-19.

The CDR3 DNA follows: TGTGCCAGCACGGGAGGCACTAATGAAAAACTGTTTTTT. Translating it yields CASTGGTNEKLFF. V and J are TRBV6-1 and TRBJ1-4; D gene unclear. CDR3 length: 13 residues. Trimming shortened V by 7 bases and J by 2 bases, and 8 bases separated the two germline ends. CDR1 is MNHNS and CDR2 is SASEGT in the germline V gene.